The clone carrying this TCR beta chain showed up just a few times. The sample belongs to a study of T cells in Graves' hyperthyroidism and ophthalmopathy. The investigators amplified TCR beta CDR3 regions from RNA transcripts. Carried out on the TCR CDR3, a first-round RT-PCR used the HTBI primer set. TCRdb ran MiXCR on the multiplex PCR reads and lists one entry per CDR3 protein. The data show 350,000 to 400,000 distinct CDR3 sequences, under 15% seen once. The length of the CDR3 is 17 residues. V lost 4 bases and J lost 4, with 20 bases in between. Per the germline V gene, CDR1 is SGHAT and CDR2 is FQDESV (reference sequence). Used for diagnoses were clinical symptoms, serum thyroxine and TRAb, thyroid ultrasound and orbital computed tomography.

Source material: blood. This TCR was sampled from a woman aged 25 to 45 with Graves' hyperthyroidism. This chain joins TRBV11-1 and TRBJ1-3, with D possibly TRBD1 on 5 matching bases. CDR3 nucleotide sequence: TGTGCCAGCAGCTGGGGATTTGATTTGCGGGACGGAAACACCATATATTTT. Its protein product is CASSWGFDLRDGNTIYF.